This is a list of T cell receptor beta chains from one sample in a study of blood T cells in healthy people across ages. One entry per CDR3 protein results from TCRdb running MiXCR on the 5' RACE reads. This repertoire shows about a million distinct CDR3 sequences, around two fifths found once; its top ten account for under 15%. Sequencing used blood. Receptors were obtained from a man between 18 and 29 years old in good health. CDR3s include the opening cysteine and the closing phenylalanine or tryptophan. A D gene is named only where the DNA matches it firmly. Size tells how often a clone was seen (once, few, many) or the class of an expanded clone, and some rows leave it out.

>TRBJ1-1|.|TRBV3-1|TRBD1|15
CASSPTGTRNTEAFF
TGTGCCAGCAGCCCGACAGGGACCAGAAACACTGAAGCTTTCTTT
>TRBJ2-3|few|TRBV6-2/TRBV6-3|TRBD2|15
CASRSGGASTDTQYF
TGTGCCAGTCGAAGCGGGGGGGCCTCGACAGATACGCAGTATTTT
>TRBJ1-1|many|TRBV20-1|.|17
CSARDKERRQTNTEAFF
TGCAGTGCTAGAGATAAGGAGAGGCGGCAGACGAACACTGAAGCTTTCTTT
>TRBJ1-2|once|TRBV9|.|15
CAITEGAPANYGYTF
TGTGCCATCACGGAAGGGGCCCCAGCTAACTATGGCTACACCTTC
>TRBJ1-1|.|TRBV7-3|.|14
CASKGRQKDTEAFF
TGTGCCAGCAAGGGGAGACAGAAGGACACTGAAGCTTTCTTT
>TRBJ1-2|.|TRBV9|TRBD1|16
CASIGDRFPIGYGYTF
TGTGCCAGCATAGGGGACAGGTTCCCTATTGGCTATGGCTACACCTTC
>TRBJ1-2|many|TRBV6-2/TRBV6-3|TRBD1|13
CASSRQGNYGYTF
TGTGCCAGCAGCCGACAGGGGAACTATGGCTACACCTTC
>TRBJ1-6|.|TRBV5-1|.|15
CASNDASSYNSPLHF
TGCGCCAGCAACGACGCGAGCTCCTATAATTCACCCCTCCACTTT
>TRBJ2-1|.|TRBV21-1|.|21
CTSSKVEVRSGATRTDNEQFF
TGTACCAGCAGCAAAGTAGAGGTGCGCAGCGGGGCAACTAGAACCGACAATGAGCAGTTCTTC
>TRBJ1-3|.|TRBV4-2|.|17
CASSQDRGPSSGNTIYF
TGTGCCAGCAGCCAAGACAGGGGACCGAGCTCTGGAAACACCATATATTTT
>TRBJ2-1|.|TRBV4-3|TRBD2|19
CASSQDPSGGETSYNEQFF
TGCGCCAGCAGCCAAGATCCAAGCGGGGGCGAAACTTCCTACAATGAGCAGTTCTTC
>TRBJ2-1|.|TRBV9|.|14
CASSVAGAHNEQFF
TGTGCCAGCAGCGTAGCCGGGGCTCACAATGAGCAGTTCTTC
>TRBJ2-3|many|TRBV20-1|TRBD2|16
CSARAMGLAGASAQYF
TGCAGTGCTAGAGCGATGGGTCTAGCGGGGGCGAGTGCGCAGTATTTT
>TRBJ1-2|few|TRBV3-1|.|13
CASSQKAAYGYTF
TGTGCCAGCAGCCAAAAGGCGGCATATGGCTACACCTTC
>TRBJ2-2|.|TRBV4-3|TRBD2|15
CASSPTSGGTGELFF
TGCGCCAGCAGTCCTACTAGCGGGGGAACCGGGGAGCTGTTTTTT
>TRBJ1-5|.|TRBV20-1|TRBD1|16
CSAIMGTGGPNQPQHF
TGCAGTGCCATCATGGGTACAGGGGGACCCAATCAGCCCCAGCATTTT
>TRBJ2-7|.|TRBV7-2|.|13
CASEVARDSEQYF
TGTGCCTCGGAGGTAGCGAGGGACTCTGAGCAGTACTTC
>TRBJ1-1|.|TRBV25-1|TRBD1|14
CASNQGGKKTEAFF
TGTGCCAGCAACCAGGGGGGGAAAAAAACTGAAGCTTTCTTT
>TRBJ1-2|.|TRBV7-9|.|15
CASSLGGAEDYGYTF
TGTGCCAGCAGCTTGGGTGGGGCTGAAGACTATGGCTACACCTTC
>TRBJ2-1|.|TRBV6-2/TRBV6-3|.|14
CASSHYQVHSEQFF
TGTGCCAGCAGTCACTATCAGGTACACAGTGAGCAGTTCTTC
>TRBJ2-7|few|TRBV27|.|15
CASSPRVGAFYEQYF
TGTGCCAGCAGCCCCAGGGTGGGGGCATTCTACGAGCAGTACTTC
>TRBJ1-2|few|TRBV28|.|15
CASRGGGNLYYGYTF
TGTGCCAGCAGGGGTGGCGGGAATTTATACTATGGCTACACCTTC
>TRBJ1-1|.|TRBV12-5|.|14
CASGFPSDGLEAFF
TGTGCTAGTGGTTTCCCCTCGGACGGACTTGAAGCTTTCTTT
>TRBJ2-5|.|TRBV6-2/TRBV6-3|.|15
CATLPTLSGNNEQYF
TGTGCCACCCTCCCAACGTTATCAGGGAACAATGAGCAGTACTTC
>TRBJ2-5|.|TRBV12-5|.|14
CASGSRDASETQYF
TGTGCTAGTGGTTCCAGGGACGCATCAGAGACCCAGTACTTC
>TRBJ1-5|.|TRBV20-1|TRBD1|14
CSARDGQGVQPQHF
TGCAGTGCTAGAGATGGGCAGGGGGTTCAGCCCCAGCATTTT
>TRBJ2-6|few|TRBV6-6|.|16
CASSQGRISGANVLTF
TGTGCCAGCAGTCAGGGACGGATCTCTGGGGCCAACGTCCTGACTTTC
>TRBJ2-7|.|TRBV20-1|.|14
CSDENRDQGYEQYF
TGCAGTGATGAAAATCGAGACCAGGGCTACGAGCAGTACTTC
>TRBJ2-2|.|TRBV2|.|11
CASSRWGELFF
TGTGCCAGCAGTCGGTGGGGGGAGCTGTTTTTT
>TRBJ2-1|many|TRBV20-1|.|11
CSARADNEQFF
TGCAGTGCTAGGGCGGACAATGAGCAGTTCTTC
>TRBJ2-3|few|TRBV7-3|.|15
CASSLTGGATDTQYF
TGTGCCAGCAGCTTAACTGGGGGGGCTACAGATACGCAGTATTTT
>TRBJ1-2|many|TRBV5-5|.|15
CASSLNTDQGYGYTF
TGTGCCAGCAGCCTCAACACTGACCAGGGATATGGCTACACCTTC